Its frequency marks the clone carrying this TCR beta chain as medium-sized. Antigen specificity is unknown. The data belong to a study of CXCR3-negative and CXCR3-positive naive CD8 T cells. The study's findings and limits: TRB CDR3s were more hydrophobic in CXCR3-positive than in CXCR3-negative naive cells.

UMI-labeled 5' RACE yielded the TRB cDNA libraries. Reanalyzing the 5' RACE reads, TCRdb keeps one entry per CDR3 protein, without DNA. The sample table sets out under 9,000 distinct CDR3 sequences. The clonotype originates from a human donor in good health. Some clones in this sample may be carry-over from other donors' samples. Sequenced sample: naive CXCR3+ CD8+ T cells from blood. Specified subset: CD45RO-CCR7+CD27+CD95- naive CD8+ T cells expressing CXCR3 (TNR3+).

The CDR3: CSASGTGFTSTDTQYF. The chain is built from TRBV29-1 and TRBJ2-3; TCRdb outputs TRBD1, but without DNA this stays unchecked. CDR3 length: 16 residues. From germline, CDR1 is SQVTM and CDR2 ANQGSEA.